This TCR beta chain was retrieved from a study of brain metastases from non-small cell lung cancer. Losses at the gene ends were 7 bases for V and 4 bases for J; bases not matched to a gene: 4. The CDR3 extends over 14 amino acids. CDR1 GTSNPN and CDR2 SVGIG come from the germline V gene (reference sequence). Here immunoSEQ multiplex PCR was the method, and the copy in TCRdb shows in-frame clones only, minus some. The profile covers roughly 1,200 clones, with about 85% appearing a single time and approximately 9.9% taken by the ten largest. The V gene is TRBV30, the J gene TRBJ2-2; 12 bases match TRBD1. The sequencing input was tissue from a brain metastasis. This TCR was recovered from a donor aged 40 or over with non-small cell lung cancer. The DNA for the CDR3 is TGTGCCTCGGGACAGGGGGCTCCCACCGGGGAGCTGTTTTTT. Translation: CASGQGAPTGELFF.